Included here is one T cell receptor beta chain sequence, with context. CDR3 size: 12 residues. Trimming cost V 4 bases and J 3 bases, with 5 bases left between them. CDR1 is LGHNT and CDR2 is FRNRAP in the germline V gene. This sample was included in a study of T cell responses to AZD1222 COVID-19 vaccine. TCRdb keeps only in-frame clones here, not all; method: immunoSEQ multiplex PCR. The table records approximately 120,000 clones, 89% of them present only once. This chain links TRBV12-5 with TRBJ2-3; D unclear. This TCR was recovered from an adult who received the AZD1222 COVID-19 vaccine. Sequences were derived from peripheral blood, sampled 28 days after the second AZD1222 dose. This CDR3 reads CASGSRTDTQYF. The CDR3 DNA follows: TGTGCTAGTGGTTCTCGGACAGATACGCAGTATTTT.